These T cell receptor beta chains were read from a single sample in a study of graft-versus-host responses after intestinal transplantation. Here immunoSEQ multiplex PCR was the method, and the copy in TCRdb shows in-frame clones only, minus some. The data contain under 100,000 clones, about 93% of them singletons. The source was PBMCs, collected around 68 weeks after intestinal transplant. The receptor set was obtained from a human patient who received an intestinal transplant, so some T cells may come from the graft donor. Both conserved end residues are trimmed from each CDR3. The D gene is left open where the match is weak.

v_gene | d_gene | CDR3aa
TRBV18 | . | ASSQAGRVPNQPQH
TRBV13 | . | ASSLGSPGTEAF
TRBV5-4 | . | ASSLGADTQY
TRBV6-1 | . | ASSLTVDSGNTIY
TRBV7-9 | . | ASKGGLGEQY
TRBV7-8 | TRBD1 | ASSLGDRDSYGYT
TRBV7-9 | . | ASSPGRTEAF
TRBV7-2 | . | ATRTRSSYEQY
TRBV18 | . | ASSPTGMGSNQPQH
TRBV5-6 | . | ASSLLRPSGQY
TRBV19 | . | ASSGLGTLYGYT
TRBV10-1 | TRBD1 | ASSETGVADTQY
TRBV5-4 | . | ASSGGMGGEAF
TRBV10-2 | . | ASKVGGKNTEAF
TRBV7-4 | . | ASSFPEQF
TRBV5-1 | TRBD2 | ASSTGLAGGETQY
TRBV7-9 | . | ASSLGGTGPGYT
TRBV4-1 | . | ASSPIKWDTFSGNTIY
TRBV7-3 | . | ASSLGQNEKLF
TRBV5-4 | TRBD2 | ASSSRTTSGGLYEQY
TRBV5-6 | . | ASSAGLPSTDTQY
TRBV5-4 | . | ASSGMNTEAF
TRBV7-9 | . | ASSLPGAGDTQY
TRBV6-5 | TRBD1 | ASRYVPGQGVYEQY
TRBV5-1 | TRBD1 | ASRGGNAGGTPNYGYT
TRBV15 | . | ATINSGANVLT
TRBV15 | . | ATSRDIGTMNTEAF
TRBV7-7 | TRBD2 | ASSSGTSGGAGEQF
TRBV7-3 | . | ASNDGQGTEAF
TRBV14 | . | ASSRAVGLAKNIQY
TRBV10-1 | . | ASSESSRTNQAF
TRBV5-1 | . | ASGGTLANGYT
TRBV2 | . | ASDQNLQGHGYT
TRBV10-1 | . | ASSEGQVGNSPLH
TRBV12-5 | . | ASGTPDSEAF
TRBV27 | . | ASSPGLLYEQY
TRBV29-1 | TRBD1 | SAPTGNYGYT
TRBV6-1 | . | ASTQTNDNQPQH
TRBV6-4 | . | ASSESVSTDTQY
TRBV5-1 | . | ASSYDSQKSYNSPLH
TRBV9 | . | ASSDPLSTANQETQY
TRBV14 | TRBD1 | ASKARDRESPFYGYT
TRBV5-4 | . | ASSLVVAAQETQY
TRBV2 | TRBD1 | ASSPGTGGREQY
TRBV2 | TRBD2 | ASSASGGDTQY
TRBV6-5 | . | ASSYRGVSYGYT
TRBV7-9 | . | ASTEKGANEKLF
TRBV10-3 | . | AIAWGDQETQY
TRBV19 | . | ASSIALGLMGKETQY
TRBV5-1 | . | ASGPLVGSYEQY
TRBV6-6 | . | ASSWTGGFPNTEAF
TRBV11-2 | TRBD1 | ASSFPGTVSGNTIY
TRBV9 | . | ASSPRGARTDTQY
TRBV5-1 | TRBD2 | ASSLGGGVQETQY
TRBV19 | TRBD1 | ASSRGRQGETGELF